The rows below give T cell receptor beta chains drawn from one sample of a study of T cells after yellow fever vaccination. TCRdb analysed the 5' RACE reads with MiXCR anew, one entry per CDR3 protein. The sample lists around 260,000 distinct CDR3 sequences; about 5.2% were seen once. The sequencing here drew on CD4+ T cells sorted from PBMCs, taken on the day of the yellow fever booster vaccination. All receptors come from a man between 18 and 35 years old who received the YFV17D yellow fever vaccine. Each CDR3 is given with its conserved first and last residue. D genes are given only for firm matches. Size tells how often a clone was seen (once, few, many) or the class of an expanded clone, and some rows leave it out.

. . TRBJ2-5 TRBV20-1 TGCAGTGCTAGTATTGCACTCCAAGAGACCCAGTACTTC CSASIALQETQYF
. . TRBJ2-3 TRBV7-3 TGTGCCAGCAGTCGTTCCGGTCTAACGACAGATACGCAGTATTTT CASSRSGLTTDTQYF
. . TRBJ2-3 TRBV20-1 TGCAGTGCTAGAGATGGGGGTTGGGGGGCCCCAGATACGCAGTATTTT CSARDGGWGAPDTQYF
many . TRBJ1-6 TRBV7-9 TGTGCCAGCAGCCGGGGGCAGTCGGCCCTCCACTTT CASSRGQSALHF
few . TRBJ2-3 TRBV10-3 TGTGCCATCAGTGATTGGGGGTCAGATACGCAGTATTTT CAISDWGSDTQYF
many . TRBJ2-5 TRBV5-1 TGCGCCAGCAGCTTGGGGACTACTAAAGAGACCCAGTACTTC CASSLGTTKETQYF
. . TRBJ2-2 TRBV6-6 TGTGCCAGCAGTTACTCGAGGGTTGGTACGTCCGGGGAGCTGTTTTTT CASSYSRVGTSGELFF
few TRBD2 TRBJ2-1 TRBV10-2 TGCGCCAGCATAGCGGCTAGCGGGGGGGAGGTTTCCTACAATGAGCAGTTCTTC CASIAASGGEVSYNEQFF
. TRBD1 TRBJ2-5 TRBV4-1 TGCGCCAGCAGCCCGGGGACAGGGGGCGTATGGAAAGAGACCCAGTACTTC CASSPGTGGVWKETQYF
many . TRBJ2-5 TRBV7-2 TGTGCCAGCGGCAGGGATTGGGAGACCCAGTACTTC CASGRDWETQYF
few . TRBJ2-2 TRBV7-7 TGTGCTAGCAGCTTAGGGACCTCGGGGGAGCTGTTTTTT CASSLGTSGELFF
few . TRBJ1-1 TRBV20-1 TGCAGTGCTAGAATGGGGTCCCGGGACCCTGAAGCTTTCTTT CSARMGSRDPEAFF
many . TRBJ2-2 TRBV18 TGTGCCAGCTCATCACAGGGTCCTGACACCGGGGAGCTGTTTTTT CASSSQGPDTGELFF
. . TRBJ1-1 TRBV19 TGTGCCAGTAGTATATTCTCTGAAGCTTTCTTT CASSIFSEAFF
many TRBD1 TRBJ2-7 TRBV7-2 TGTGCCAGCAGCTTAGGAGGGGGCGGACCCTACGAGCAGTACTTC CASSLGGGGPYEQYF
many . TRBJ2-1 TRBV14 TGTGCCAGCAGCCAAGAAAGCTTCCTTGGATACAATGAGCAGTTCTTC CASSQESFLGYNEQFF
. TRBD1 TRBJ2-7 TRBV6-5 TGTGCCAGCAGCAATAACAGGGGCCCCTACGAGCAGTACTTC CASSNNRGPYEQYF
. . TRBJ1-1 TRBV9 TGTGCCAGCAGCGTAGTTCTGGGGAACACTGAAGCTTTCTTT CASSVVLGNTEAFF
few . TRBJ2-3 TRBV5-1 TGCGCCAGCAGCTCCGGGACTTTGGGCGATACGCAGTATTTT CASSSGTLGDTQYF
many TRBD1 TRBJ2-7 TRBV7-2 TGTGCCAGCAGCTTAACAGGGGGCCACGAGCAGTACTTC CASSLTGGHEQYF
few . TRBJ1-2 TRBV3-1 TGTGCCAGCAGCCAATCCGGGGGAGGCTACACCTTC CASSQSGGGYTF
once TRBD1 TRBJ2-3 TRBV5-1 TGCGCCAGCAGCTCTGGACAGGGACCATATACGCTGTATTTT CASSSGQGPYTLYF
many TRBD1 TRBJ1-2 TRBV7-9 TGTGCCAGCAGCTTAGGCCGGCGGACAGGGGGTCGGGTCGATGGCTACACCTTC CASSLGRRTGGRVDGYTF
few . TRBJ1-2 TRBV12-3/TRBV12-4 TGTGCCAGCAGGTCCTCGGACCTATCCTATGGCTACACCTTC CASRSSDLSYGYTF
many . TRBJ1-1 TRBV29-1 TGCAGCGTAGGAACAGGTTGGGGCATGAACACTGAAGCTTTCTTT CSVGTGWGMNTEAFF
many . TRBJ1-3 TRBV3-1 TGTGCCAGCAGCCAACCCCCGGGATACCACTCTGGAAACACCATATATTTT CASSQPPGYHSGNTIYF
. . TRBJ1-5 TRBV23-1 TGCGCCAGCAGTCAAGGGGATGGAGAGCTAAGCAATCAGCCCCAGCATTTT CASSQGDGELSNQPQHF
. TRBD1 TRBJ2-2 TRBV5-1 TGCGCCAGCAGCTACTTACTCAGGACAGGGGCTTCGGGGGAGCTGTTTTTT CASSYLLRTGASGELFF
many TRBD1 TRBJ2-1 TRBV7-9 TGTGCCAGCAAGCTCGGGACAGGGGGCTTGGGTGAGCAGTTCTTC CASKLGTGGLGEQFF
. TRBD1 TRBJ1-2 TRBV13 TGTGCCAGCAGCTTATGGGGACAGGCCCAAAGAAACTATGGCTACACCTTC CASSLWGQAQRNYGYTF